This T cell receptor beta chain was sequenced in a study of blood T cell repertoires in COVID-19. As for the study in general: Samples of COVID-19 (acute and convalescent) were obtained from the United States, Italy and Spain.

The data were produced by immunoSEQ multiplex PCR, yet TCRdb's version contains in-frame clones alone and is incomplete. The data show 110,000 to 150,000 clones, approximately 78% seen once. Germline loops: CDR1 MRHNA, CDR2 SNTAGT. The V and J ends lost 6 bases and 1 base respectively, with 14 bases between them. CDR3 size: 15 residues. The clonotype was recovered from a woman in her fifties or sixties who had recovered from COVID-19. The chain couples TRBV6-4 to TRBJ2-3; a possible D gene is TRBD1 (6 bases). Sequencing was carried out using PBMCs or T cells enriched from blood (not recorded which). The chain's CDR3 is CASSLRAGGTDTQYF. The CDR3 DNA reads TGTGCCAGCAGCCTAAGGGCAGGGGGCACAGATACGCAGTATTTT.